This TCR beta chain was profiled in a study of control samples from healthy donors and cancer patients. The CDR3 spans 13 residues. J lost 4 bases, V lost 5 bases, and 4 bases had no gene match. CDR1 and CDR2 from the germline V gene are SGHVS and FQNEAQ. The table came from immunoSEQ multiplex PCR; TCRdb's copy has only in-frame clones and leaves some out. The data contain about 120,000 clones, around nine tenths of them seen just once; the ten biggest clones take up around 10%. The sequenced material came from blood. The V call is TRBV7-8, the J call TRBJ2-5, with 7 bases that match TRBD1. The clonotype originates from a man in his thirties or forties in good health. CDR3 bases: TGTGCCAGCAGCAGAGGACAGGTAGAGACCCAGTACTTC. It encodes CASSRGQVETQYF.